These T cell receptor beta chains were read from a single sample in a study of technical replicates of blood from several donors. The table came from immunoSEQ multiplex PCR; TCRdb's copy has only in-frame clones and leaves some out. The sample includes about 81,000 clones, just under 95% of them seen just once. Sequencing used T cells isolated from PBMCs. The receptors here all came from a human donor in good health. Each CDR3 is given with its conserved first and last residue. Each record gives: clone size, V gene, J gene, D gene, CDR3 protein, CDR3 DNA. A D gene is named only where the DNA matches it firmly. Not every row has a clone size; where given, it reads once, few, many or a size class.

NA	TRBV4-1	TRBJ1-2	NA	CASSQRQADPNYGYTF	TGCGCCAGCAGCCAACGACAGGCCGACCCTAACTATGGCTACACCTTC
NA	TRBV4-1	TRBJ1-5	TRBD1	CASSQDNRGKNQPQHF	TGCGCCAGCAGCCAAGATAACAGGGGAAAAAATCAGCCCCAGCATTTT
NA	TRBV27	TRBJ2-7	TRBD1	CASSLSGTGSSEQYF	TGTGCCAGCAGTTTATCGGGGACAGGGTCCTCCGAGCAGTACTTC
NA	TRBV6-8	TRBJ2-7	TRBD2	CASSLRTSPHEQYF	TGTGCCAGCAGTTTAAGGACTAGCCCCCACGAGCAGTACTTC
NA	TRBV11-2	TRBJ1-4	TRBD1	CASSLVAQGAISEKLFF	TGTGCCAGCAGCTTAGTAGCCCAGGGGGCGATTTCAGAAAAACTGTTTTTT
once	TRBV6-5	TRBJ2-7	NA	CASSYSAGASYEQYF	TGTGCCAGCAGTTACTCCGCAGGGGCCTCCTACGAGCAGTACTTC
NA	TRBV27	TRBJ1-2	TRBD1	CASRTQGLGGSGYTF	TGTGCCAGCAGGACACAGGGGTTGGGTGGCTCTGGCTACACCTTC
NA	TRBV2	TRBJ2-5	NA	CASREQIETQYF	TGTGCCAGCAGGGAACAGATAGAGACCCAGTACTTC
NA	TRBV14	TRBJ2-4	NA	CASSQDAPIRNIQYF	TGTGCCAGCAGCCAAGATGCCCCTATAAGAAACATTCAGTACTTC
NA	TRBV18	TRBJ2-1	TRBD2	CASSPPSGGLHNEQFF	TGTGCCAGCTCACCCCCTAGCGGGGGCCTACACAATGAGCAGTTCTTC
NA	TRBV28	TRBJ2-4	TRBD1	CASSPPRDRVDIQYF	TGTGCCAGCAGCCCCCCCCGGGACAGGGTAGACATTCAGTACTTC
NA	TRBV6-6	TRBJ2-3	NA	CASSSPLINLDTQYF	TGTGCCAGCAGCTCGCCCCTGATAAACTTAGATACGCAGTATTTT
NA	TRBV9	TRBJ1-4	TRBD1	CASSVGDRIDEKLFF	TGTGCCAGCAGCGTGGGGGACAGGATAGATGAAAAACTGTTTTTT
NA	TRBV29-1	TRBJ2-7	NA	CSVIRQEHYEQYF	TGCAGCGTTATTCGACAGGAGCACTACGAGCAGTACTTC
NA	TRBV4-1	TRBJ2-3	TRBD2	CASSQVILSGVSTDTQYF	TGCGCCAGCAGCCAAGTGATCCTTAGCGGGGTGAGCACAGATACGCAGTATTTT
NA	TRBV7-2	TRBJ2-1	NA	CASSLERGNEQFF	TGTGCCAGCAGCTTAGAAAGGGGGAATGAGCAGTTCTTC
NA	TRBV29-1	TRBJ2-7	NA	CSALTEGYEQYF	TGCAGCGCCCTTACAGAGGGTTACGAGCAGTACTTC
few	TRBV5-4	TRBJ2-3	TRBD2	CASSLGLAGADTQYF	TGTGCCAGCAGCTTAGGACTAGCGGGGGCAGATACGCAGTATTTT
NA	TRBV30	TRBJ2-2	TRBD1	CAWSAGTGLYTGELFF	TGTGCCTGGAGTGCGGGGACAGGGCTTTACACCGGGGAGCTGTTTTTT
once	TRBV29-1	TRBJ2-2	TRBD2	CSVEGLAGTGELFF	TGCAGCGTTGAGGGACTAGCGGGCACCGGGGAGCTGTTTTTT
NA	TRBV27	TRBJ2-5	TRBD2	CASSTLAGGRREETQYF	TGTGCCAGCAGTACCCTAGCGGGGGGGCGAAGAGAAGAGACCCAGTACTTC
NA	TRBV28	TRBJ1-6	NA	CASRPWWGGSPLHF	TGTGCCAGCAGGCCTTGGTGGGGCGGTTCACCCCTCCACTTT
NA	TRBV28	TRBJ1-1	NA	CASTYMNTEAFF	TGTGCCAGCACGTATATGAACACTGAAGCTTTCTTT
once	TRBV5-5	TRBJ2-7	TRBD2	CASSLAGLREPSYEQYF	TGTGCCAGCAGCTTGGCCGGTTTGCGGGAGCCCTCCTACGAGCAGTACTTC
NA	TRBV10-3	TRBJ2-5	NA	CAISGDNQETQYF	TGTGCCATCAGTGGGGACAACCAAGAGACCCAGTACTTC
NA	TRBV10-1	TRBJ2-1	TRBD2	CASSGLRGTSGSNEQFF	TGCGCCAGCAGTGGCCTGAGGGGGACTAGCGGGAGCAATGAGCAGTTCTTC
NA	TRBV7-8	TRBJ2-2	TRBD2	CASSLRGGSGRIGELFF	TGTGCCAGCAGCTTAAGGGGCGGTAGCGGGAGAATCGGGGAGCTGTTTTTT
NA	TRBV11-2	TRBJ1-1	NA	CASSLALDRNTEAFF	TGTGCCAGCAGCTTAGCCCTGGACAGGAACACTGAAGCTTTCTTT
once	TRBV6-1	TRBJ2-7	TRBD1	CASSEDRGLPYQQYF	TGTGCCAGCAGTGAAGACAGGGGCCTTCCCTACCAGCAGTACTTC
NA	TRBV10-2	TRBJ2-7	TRBD2	CASSESASGDEQYF	TGCGCCAGCAGTGAGTCGGCTAGCGGCGACGAGCAGTACTTC
NA	TRBV6-5	TRBJ2-7	NA	CASRRQDPYEQYF	TGTGCCAGCAGGCGACAGGACCCCTACGAGCAGTACTTC
NA	TRBV5-1	TRBJ2-5	TRBD2	CASSPGTSGERETQYF	TGCGCCAGCAGCCCCGGGACTAGCGGGGAGAGGGAGACCCAGTACTTC
NA	TRBV2	TRBJ1-5	TRBD1	CASNSGTGGFGGNQPQHF	TGTGCCAGCAATAGCGGGACAGGGGGCTTTGGGGGCAATCAGCCCCAGCATTTT
NA	TRBV5-6	TRBJ1-4	NA	CASSPWYGSDEKLFF	TGTGCCAGCAGCCCGTGGTACGGTAGTGATGAAAAACTGTTTTTT
NA	TRBV18	TRBJ2-7	TRBD1	CASSPPTGAIYEQYF	TGTGCCAGCTCACCACCTACAGGGGCCATCTACGAGCAGTACTTC
NA	TRBV6-5	TRBJ1-1	NA	CASSYPNVGGEAFF	TGTGCCAGCAGTTACCCCAACGTCGGGGGGGAAGCTTTCTTT
NA	TRBV27	TRBJ2-7	NA	CASSLLGGTAYEQYF	TGTGCCAGCAGTTTATTGGGAGGAACAGCCTACGAGCAGTACTTC
NA	TRBV11-1	TRBJ2-7	NA	CASSLVRGAEEQYF	TGTGCCAGCAGCTTAGTACGGGGGGCGGAAGAGCAGTACTTC
NA	TRBV5-1	TRBJ1-1	NA	CASTRSDRNTEAFF	TGCGCCAGCACCCGTTCAGACAGGAACACTGAAGCTTTCTTT
NA	TRBV19	TRBJ1-2	NA	CASSIASGHRSYGYTF	TGTGCCAGTAGTATAGCCTCGGGACACCGCTCCTATGGCTACACCTTC
NA	TRBV5-6	TRBJ1-2	NA	CASSLSARGTGYTF	TGTGCCAGCAGCTTATCAGCGAGAGGAACTGGCTACACCTTC
once	TRBV28	TRBJ1-2	TRBD1	CASSLATGGQNYGYTF	TGTGCCAGCAGTTTAGCGACAGGGGGCCAAAACTATGGCTACACCTTC
NA	TRBV2	TRBJ2-5	TRBD2	CASQLRTSGGETQYF	TGTGCCAGCCAACTCAGGACTAGCGGAGGCGAGACCCAGTACTTC
once	TRBV18	TRBJ2-7	TRBD1	CASSPPGQGAYEQYF	TGTGCCAGCTCACCACCGGGACAGGGTGCCTACGAGCAGTACTTC
NA	TRBV18	TRBJ1-4	TRBD1	CASSPRQGRGEKLFF	TGTGCCAGCTCACCAAGACAGGGTAGAGGAGAAAAACTGTTTTTT
NA	TRBV5-1	TRBJ1-2	NA	CASSPSGRGSYGYTF	TGCGCCAGCAGCCCCTCGGGCAGGGGAAGTTATGGCTACACCTTC
NA	TRBV14	TRBJ2-5	TRBD2	CASSQGTSYQETQYF	TGTGCCAGCAGCCAAGGGACTAGCTACCAAGAGACCCAGTACTTC
NA	TRBV5-8	TRBJ1-4	TRBD1	CASSFGRGLEKLFF	TGTGCCAGCAGCTTCGGCAGGGGGCTTGAAAAACTGTTTTTT
NA	TRBV10-3	TRBJ1-6	NA	CAISGTDLNSPLHF	TGTGCCATCAGTGGGACAGACCTAAATTCACCCCTCCACTTT